This T cell receptor (beta chain) derives from a study of graft-versus-host responses after intestinal transplantation. Study-level information: Anti-thymocyte globulin served as induction for all recipients, who then took tacrolimus and steroids for about 3 years. Study results and limitations: Some patients had graft-donor T cell macrochimerism. In their allografts, the ratios of graft-versus-host to host-versus-graft T cell clones were high. The study associated peak circulating GvH clone levels with early post-transplant HvG declines. GvH clones were identified in recipient marrow, with some first appearing in ileum or blood.

Germline CDR1 and CDR2: MNHNS and SASEGT. Trimming removed 11 bases from V and 0 bases from J, with 17 bases in between. The CDR3 extends over 14 amino acids. The data were produced by immunoSEQ multiplex PCR, yet TCRdb's version contains in-frame clones alone and is incomplete. The table lists 85,000 to 100,000 clones, roughly 90% of them singletons. In the case of this clone: Its specificity is not known.

This receptor was taken from a human donor who received an intestinal transplant. Sequencing was performed on unstimulated CD4+ T cells sorted from spleen or lymph node cells, taken before intestinal transplant. The J gene is TRBJ2-7, the V gene TRBV6-1, with D unresolved. CDR3 loop: CACDYSTYSYEQYF. CDR3 sequence (DNA): TGTGCCTGCGATTATTCGACATACTCCTACGAGCAGTACTTC.